This T cell receptor (beta chain) was retrieved from a study of blood T cell repertoires in COVID-19. Background on the study: COVID-19 samples collected from the United States, Italy and Spain covered acute and convalescent phases. Sources were T cells, B-cell-depleted T cells, or PBMCs; the material itself was cDNA or gDNA.

In the original processing: Using reference gene primer amplification, nucleated cell counts were estimated. The protocol was immunoSEQ multiplex PCR, while the TCRdb copy is restricted to in-frame clones and leaves out a portion. D and trimming come from the DNA, and the V and J calls and clone size come from that table. The table has roughly 87,000 clones, roughly 86% seen once; the top ten hold roughly 5.1%. The V and J ends lost 4 bases and 8 bases, in that order; junction bases with no gene match: 17. Germline V gene data show CDR1 as SGHRS and CDR2 as YFSETQ. CDR3 length equals 17 residues. The receptor was derived from a man in his forties with acute or convalescent COVID-19. The specimen sequenced was peripheral blood. The chain is built from TRBV5-1 and TRBJ2-1; TRBD1 aligns across 8 bases. The CDR3, as DNA: TGCGCCAGCAGCCCGGAGGGGACAGGCCTCTTTCGCGATGAGCAGTTCTTC. Amino acids: CASSPEGTGLFRDEQFF.